The 15 T cell receptor beta chains presented below share a single source sample, sequenced in a study of T cells in Graves' hyperthyroidism and ophthalmopathy. Amplification of TCR beta CDR3 regions used RNA as the template. HTBI primers were used for first-round RT-PCR of the TCR CDR3. TCRdb ran MiXCR on the multiplex PCR reads and lists one entry per CDR3 protein. The sample records hundreds of thousands of distinct CDR3 sequences, 15% being singletons. The sequencing input was blood. These receptor sequences come from a woman aged 60-75 years with Graves' ophthalmopathy.

This clonotype was counted at least ten times. This chain uses TRBV2 with TRBJ1-2; D is possibly TRBD1 (5 bases). The germline V and J ends were trimmed by 2 bases and 5 bases, with 12 bases remaining between them. The CDR3 consists of 14 residues. Germline CDR1 SNHLY, CDR2 FYNNEI. The CDR3 DNA is TGTGCCAGCAGTGAAAGTTGGGGGGAGTATGGCTACACCTTC. It translates to CASSESWGEYGYTF. Drawing the rest from reference TRBV2 and TRBJ1-2, the complete variable domain is EPEVTQTPSHQVTQMGQEVILRCVPISNHLYFYWYRQILGQKVEFLVSFYNNEISEKSEIFDDQFSVERPDGSNFTLKIRSTKLEDSAMYFCASSESWGEYGYTFGSGTRLTVV.

This clonotype appeared once. The V call is TRBV25-1, the J call TRBJ1-1; tentatively, D is TRBD1 (6 bases). The germline V gene encodes CDR1 MGHDK and CDR2 SYGVNS. The V end lost 7 bases, the J end lost 1 base, and 13 bases lay between the germline ends. CDR3 size: 14 residues. DNA of the CDR3: TGTGCCAGCAAGAGGGGGGGTTGGAACACTGAAGCTTTCTTT. Translated: CASKRGGWNTEAFF.

J is TRBJ2-7 and V is TRBV25-1; D is unclear. The V end was cut by 2 bases, the J end by 5 bases, with 13 bases between. The CDR3 runs 14 residues. The germline CDR1 and CDR2 sequences are MGHDK and SYGVNS. CDR3 residues: CASSEPAKSDEQYF. Here the CDR3 DNA reads TGTGCCAGCAGTGAACCCGCGAAGTCTGACGAGCAGTACTTC.

This clonotype was found many times. The chain has TRBV28 and TRBJ2-3; perhaps TRBD1 as D (6 bases). Trimming pared 7 bases from V and 1 base from J, leaving 9 bases between. In germline, CDR1 is MDHEN, CDR2 SYDVKM. The CDR3 spans 13 residues. The CDR3 reads CASIAGGTDTQYF. CDR3 sequence (DNA): TGTGCCAGCATAGCAGGGGGCACAGATACGCAGTATTTT.

As to this clonotype: A much more abundant neighbour one base away suggests this may be a read error. The rearrangement uses TRBV2 and TRBJ2-5; tentatively, D is TRBD1 (6 bases). Germline values: CDR1 SNHLY, CDR2 FYNNEI. CDR3 length: 13 residues. CDR3: CASSRQDQETRYF. For the CDR3, the DNA is TGTGCCAGCAGCAGACAGGACCAAGAGACCCGGTACTTC.

This clonotype was detected only a few times. V usage is TRBV6-2 or TRBV6-3 and J usage is TRBJ2-6; D may be TRBD2 (6 bases). The V gene's germline CDR1 is MNHEY and CDR2 SVGEGT. V was clipped by 8 bases and J by 4 bases, with 9 bases between them. The CDR3 spans 13 residues. The CDR3 sequence is CASQEGGANVLTF. CDR3 DNA sequence: TGTGCCAGCCAGGAGGGAGGGGCCAACGTCCTGACTTTC.

The V and J genes are TRBV29-1 and TRBJ2-1; TRBD2 matches at 7 bases. J gave up 11 bases and V 3 bases, and 7 bases lay outside the gene matches. From germline, CDR1 is SQVTM and CDR2 ANQGSEA. This CDR3 contains 12 residues. The CDR3: CSVDEGGSKQFF. As DNA, the CDR3 is TGCAGCGTTGATGAGGGAGGGTCTAAGCAGTTCTTC.

This clonotype showed up many times. The CDR3 region is CASSFNSLHGEKLFF. The CDR3 bases are TGCGCCAGCAGCTTTAACAGCCTTCACGGGGAAAAACTGTTTTTT. This chain uses TRBV5-1 with TRBJ1-4; D is unresolved. V lost 2 bases and J 8 bases, leaving 16 bases between the germline ends. The CDR3 length is 15 residues. The germline CDR1 and CDR2 sequences are SGHRS and YFSETQ.

At least ten counts were recorded for this clonotype. The chain couples TRBV30 to TRBJ2-2; 8 positions match TRBD1. Germline V gene data show CDR1 as GTSNPN and CDR2 as SVGIG (reference sequence). V shed 2 bases and J 6 bases; nucleotides not matched to a gene: 5. The CDR3 has 14 residues. CDR3 sequence: CAWSQGALAGELFF. In nucleotides, the CDR3 is TGTGCCTGGAGTCAGGGGGCGTTGGCCGGGGAGCTGTTTTTT.

V gene TRBV12-3 or TRBV12-4 combines with J gene TRBJ1-5; weak D call: TRBD1 (6 bases). The CDR3 has 14 amino acids. V dropped 7 bases and J dropped 3 bases, with 13 bases sitting between them. CDR3 in DNA: TGTGCCAGCAACGCGGGACAAAACAATCAGCCCCAGCATTTT. It encodes CASNAGQNNQPQHF.

This clonotype was counted at least ten times. The chain employs TRBV5-6 and TRBJ2-3, with D tentatively TRBD2 (6 bases). Per the germline V gene, CDR1 is SGHDT and CDR2 is YYEEEE. The CDR3 spans 16 residues. V lost 2 bases and J 2 bases, leaving 15 bases between the germline ends. This chain's CDR3 is CASSFEGRSHTDTQYF. In DNA, the CDR3 is TGTGCCAGCAGCTTTGAAGGGAGGAGTCACACAGATACGCAGTATTTT.

This clonotype was counted only a few times. J is TRBJ2-7 and V is TRBV27, with 7 bases matching TRBD2. The ends lost 0 bases at V and 0 bases at J; junction bases unmatched: 2. In germline, CDR1 is MNHEY, CDR2 SMNVEV (reference sequence). This CDR3 region has 15 residues. CDR3 bases: TGTGCCAGCAGTTTATCTAGCGGGTTCTCCTACGAGCAGTACTTC. Its translation: CASSLSSGFSYEQYF.

This clonotype was detected many times. The rearrangement uses TRBV15 and TRBJ2-3; no firm D call. The CDR3 loop spans 12 amino acids. V was cut by 0 bases and J by 5 bases, with 3 bases left in between. Per the germline V gene, CDR1 is LNHNV and CDR2 is YYDKDF (reference sequence). As DNA, the CDR3 is TGTGCCACCAGCAGAGATCAAGATACGCAGTATTTT. The encoded protein is CATSRDQDTQYF.

In this sample, this clonotype turned up many times. The gene calls are TRBV18 and TRBJ1-5; D unclear. The CDR3 consists of 15 residues. CDR1 is KGHSH and CDR2 is LQKENI in the germline V gene. The V gene lost 0 bases and the J gene lost 3 bases, with 9 bases spanning the gap. Written as DNA, the CDR3 is TGTGCCAGCTCACCACCGTACCAGAACAATCAGCCCCAGCATTTT. Its translation is CASSPPYQNNQPQHF.

Note on this clonotype: A much larger clone sits a single nucleotide away, making a read error possible. The rearrangement uses TRBV9 and TRBJ2-1; 10 bases map to TRBD2. Germline V lookup: CDR1 SGDLS, CDR2 YYNGEE. The CDR3 consists of 17 residues. V dropped 4 bases and J dropped 1; count of bases not matched to a gene: 8. The chain's CDR3 is CASSPGLAEISYNEQFF. The CDR3 nucleotides read TGTGCCAGCAGCCCAGGACTAGCGGAAATTTCCTACAATGAGCAGTTCTTC.